These 20 T cell receptor beta chains were sequenced from one sample in a study of PD-1 blockade in mismatch repair-deficient tumors. Here immunoSEQ multiplex PCR was the method, and the copy in TCRdb shows in-frame clones only, minus some. The data contain thousands of clones, more than 80% of them singletons. Sequencing was performed on PBMCs, taken approximately 48 weeks after starting pembrolizumab. The receptors were sampled from an adult with mismatch repair-deficient cancer.

There are a few counts of this clone. The CDR3: CASSYSPSSYNSPLHF. The CDR3 DNA reads TGTGCCAGCAGTTACTCGCCGAGCTCCTATAATTCACCCCTCCACTTT. The chain combines TRBV6-6 with TRBJ1-6, with unresolved D. This CDR3 region has 16 residues. Germline CDR1 reads MNHNY; CDR2 reads SVGAGI (reference sequence). Between the trimmed V and J ends, which lost 0 bases and 0 bases, there was a span of 6 bases.

The chain employs TRBV18 and TRBJ2-1, with 12 positions matching TRBD2. V dropped 2 bases and J dropped 5; count of bases not matched to a gene: 7. The CDR3 is 17 residues long. Germline V gene data show CDR1 as KGHSH and CDR2 as LQKENI. The CDR3 reads CASSPTLAGGPDNEQFF. CDR3 in DNA: TGTGCCAGCTCACCAACCCTAGCGGGAGGGCCCGACAATGAGCAGTTCTTC. Full variable domain (missing parts from reference TRBV18 and TRBJ2-1): NAGVMQNPRHLVRRRGQEARLRCSPMKGHSHVYWYRQLPEEGLKFMVYLQKENIIDESGMPKERFSAEFPKEGPSILRIQQVVRGDSAAYFCASSPTLAGGPDNEQFFGPGTRLTVL.

This clone was found a few times. The chain links TRBV6-1 to TRBJ2-5, with 8 bases aligning to TRBD1. After removal of 5 bases from V and 5 bases from J, the junction contained 1 base not matched to a gene. The CDR3 is 12 residues long. Germline loops: CDR1 MNHNS, CDR2 SASEGT. The DNA for the CDR3 is TGTGCCAGCAGTAGACAGGGGGAGACCCAGTACTTC. This gives the protein CASSRQGETQYF.

The CDR3 bases are TGTGCCAGCAGCCTCACTAGCGGGGAACGTAATACGCAGTATTTT. Translation gives CASSLTSGERNTQYF. The V gene is TRBV9, the J gene TRBJ2-3, with 10 positions matching TRBD2. Trimming at V came to 4 bases and at J to 7 bases, leaving 9 bases not matched to a gene. CDR3 length: 15 amino acids. CDR1 and CDR2 (germline): SGDLS, YYNGEE.

V gene TRBV19 combines with J gene TRBJ1-1; D not certain. The CDR3 loop spans 15 amino acids. Trimming cost V 4 bases and J 2 bases, with 14 bases left between them. Germline CDR1 reads LNHDA; CDR2 reads SQIVND (reference sequence). The DNA of the CDR3 is TGTGCCAGTAGTACTCCGTGGACGGGAAACACTGAAGCTTTCTTT. This sequence encodes CASSTPWTGNTEAFF.

V is TRBV9 and J is TRBJ2-5, with 14 bases identical to TRBD2. CDR3 length equals 16 residues. Losses at the gene ends were 0 bases for V and 4 bases for J; bases not matched to a gene: 2. CDR1 and CDR2 from the germline V gene are SGDLS and YYNGEE. CDR3 loop: CASSVGTSGRSETQYF. The CDR3 DNA follows: TGTGCCAGCAGCGTAGGGACTAGCGGGAGGTCAGAGACCCAGTACTTC.

The chain is built from TRBV19 and TRBJ2-5; D uncertain. This CDR3 is 13 amino acids long. V gave up 3 bases and J gave up 5 bases, with 10 bases separating them. Per germline, CDR1 LNHDA and CDR2 SQIVND (reference sequence). The CDR3 is CASSMRPEETQYF. As DNA, the CDR3 is TGTGCCAGTAGTATGCGCCCTGAGGAGACCCAGTACTTC.

The gene calls are TRBV7-2 and TRBJ2-7, with D possibly being TRBD1 (6 bases). The V and J ends lost 5 bases and 1 base respectively, with 18 bases between them. This CDR3 region has 16 residues. Germline V gene data show CDR1 as SGHTA and CDR2 as FQGNSA. The chain's CDR3 is CASSPGVAGPSYEQYF. In nucleotides, the CDR3 is TGTGCCAGCAGCCCAGGGGTTGCGGGCCCGTCCTACGAGCAGTACTTC.

This clone showed up just a few times. The chain has TRBV5-1 and TRBJ2-7, with 7 bases identical to TRBD1. The length of the CDR3 is 14 residues. Germline-derived CDR1 and CDR2 are SGHRS and YFSETQ. V shed 4 bases and J 3 bases; nucleotides not matched to a gene: 7. CDR3 residues: CASSRDREGYEQYF. Written as DNA, the CDR3 is TGCGCCAGCAGCCGGGACAGAGAAGGCTACGAGCAGTACTTC.

CDR3 in amino acids: CASSLGGLAVSDTQYF. CDR3 bases: TGCGCCAGCAGCTTGGGGGGACTAGCGGTTTCGGATACGCAGTATTTT. V is TRBV5-1 and J is TRBJ2-3; TRBD2 aligns across 11 bases. Germline V gives CDR1 SGHRS, CDR2 YFSETQ. The CDR3 runs to 16 residues. Trimming cost V 0 bases and J 6 bases; bases outside gene matches: 6. The entire variable domain, with the rest obtained from reference TRBV5-1 and TRBJ2-3, is as follows: KAGVTQTPRYLIKTRGQQVTLSCSPISGHRSVSWYQQTPGQGLQFLFEYFSETQRNKGNFPGRFSGRQFSNSRSEMNVSTLELGDSALYLCASSLGGLAVSDTQYFGPGTRLTVL.

The rearrangement uses TRBV27 and TRBJ2-2; tentatively, D is TRBD1 (6 bases). Trimming took off 6 bases at V and 0 bases at J, with 8 bases between the two ends. Looked up from germline, CDR1 is MNHEY and CDR2 is SMNVEV (reference sequence). The CDR3 covers 14 residues. The chain's CDR3 is CASRWTANTGELFF. CDR3 bases: TGTGCCAGCAGATGGACAGCGAACACCGGGGAGCTGTTTTTT.

This clone showed up just a few times. V gene TRBV19 combines with J gene TRBJ2-7, with 7 bases matching TRBD1. Trimming cost V 3 bases and J 2 bases; bases outside gene matches: 7. The germline gives CDR1 LNHDA, CDR2 SQIVND (reference sequence). CDR3 length: 15 residues. CDR3 nucleotides: TGTGCCAGTAGTATGGGGTCAGGGGGAACCTACGAGCAGTACTTC. Its translation is CASSMGSGGTYEQYF.

This clone occurred once. CDR3 residues: CASSEPPSGRAGELFF. The CDR3 bases are TGTGCCAGCAGCGAACCCCCTAGCGGGAGGGCCGGGGAGCTGTTTTTT. The genes are TRBV4-2 and TRBJ2-2, with TRBD2 identical over 12 bases. The CDR3 has 16 amino acids. In germline, CDR1 is LGHNA, CDR2 YNFKEQ. V lost 5 bases, J lost 6 bases, and 7 bases stayed unmatched.

The chain couples TRBV15 to TRBJ1-1; tentatively, D is TRBD1 (6 bases). CDR3 length: 19 residues. Per germline, CDR1 LNHNV and CDR2 YYDKDF (reference sequence). Trimming cost V 0 bases and J 1 base, with 21 bases left between them. CDR3 DNA: TGTGCCACCAGCAGAGACCCGATTCTTTACAGGGATTGGAACACTGAAGCTTTCTTT. Translation: CATSRDPILYRDWNTEAFF.

This clone has a handful of counts. V is TRBV19 and J is TRBJ1-6; 9 nucleotides line up with TRBD1. Germline CDR1 reads LNHDA; CDR2 reads SQIVND (reference sequence). The CDR3 has 13 amino acids. The trim removed 5 bases at V and 10 bases at J, leaving 3 bases unmatched. The CDR3 nucleotides read TGTGCCAGTAGTGTGGACAGGGGATCACCCCTCCACTTT. Translation gives CASSVDRGSPLHF.

This clone was detected a few times. The chain has TRBV7-8 and TRBJ2-7; 9 positions agree with TRBD2. Per the germline V gene, CDR1 is SGHVS and CDR2 is FQNEAQ. Unmatched junction bases numbered 6, after V lost 1 base and J lost 2 bases. There are 16 residues in the CDR3. The CDR3 is CASSLVVGLATYEQYF. CDR3 bases: TGTGCCAGCAGCTTAGTTGTGGGACTAGCAACCTACGAGCAGTACTTC.

The rearrangement joins TRBV27 to TRBJ2-5; the match to TRBD2 covers 8 bases. V was clipped by 6 bases and J by 2 bases; unmatched bases: 8. The CDR3 loop spans 15 amino acids. CDR1 is MNHEY and CDR2 is SMNVEV in the germline V gene (reference sequence). DNA of the CDR3: TGTGCCAGCAGAAAACCGGGACTAGGTCAAGAGACCCAGTACTTC. Amino acid sequence: CASRKPGLGQETQYF.

This rearrangement joins TRBV5-1 to TRBJ2-5, with 12 bases fitting TRBD1. The CDR3 loop spans 15 amino acids. With V trimmed by 4 bases and J by 4 bases, 5 bases remained unmatched. CDR1 and CDR2 from the germline V gene are SGHRS and YFSETQ. The CDR3 protein is CASSGGTGGGETQYF. Written as DNA, the CDR3 is TGCGCCAGCAGCGGCGGGACAGGGGGCGGAGAGACCCAGTACTTC.

The chain carries TRBV4-2 and TRBJ1-5; 7 nucleotides agree with TRBD1. The germline CDR1 and CDR2 sequences are LGHNA and YNFKEQ. CDR3 size: 16 residues. J gave up 4 bases and V 2 bases, and 8 bases lay outside the gene matches. The CDR3 DNA reads TGTGCCAGCAGCCAACTCACAGGGGTCGGAAATCAGCCCCAGCATTTT. Residues: CASSQLTGVGNQPQHF.

The V gene is TRBV7-9, the J gene TRBJ1-1; D not certain. The V end lost 0 bases, the J end lost 1 base, and 12 bases lay between the germline ends. Looked up from germline, CDR1 is SEHNR and CDR2 is FQNEAQ (reference sequence). The CDR3 sequence is 16 residues long. The CDR3 sequence: CASSLALRRQNTEAFF. In nucleotides, the CDR3 is TGTGCCAGCAGCTTAGCGCTGAGGCGGCAGAACACTGAAGCTTTCTTT.